Following are 25 T cell receptor beta chains from one sample sequenced in a study of blood T cell repertoires in COVID-19. The repertoire was sequenced with immunoSEQ multiplex PCR; TCRdb's copy has only in-frame clones and lacks some. The repertoire has under 250,000 clones, about nine tenths of them found once; the top ten carry roughly 2.5%. The sample comprised peripheral blood. The receptors derive from a woman aged 60-75 years with acute or convalescent COVID-19.

The V call is TRBV6-5, the J call TRBJ1-4; D is possibly TRBD1 (5 bases). This CDR3 region has 15 residues. V was pared by 6 bases and J by 5 bases, with 16 bases between. Germline assignment: CDR1 MNHEY and CDR2 SVGAGI. For the CDR3, the DNA is TGTGCCAGCAGACCGGATCCAGGGATGAATGAAAAACTGTTTTTT. Its protein is CASRPDPGMNEKLFF.

This chain joins TRBV2 and TRBJ2-7; the D gene is possibly TRBD2 (5 bases). V lost 6 bases and J lost 1, with 10 bases in between. Germline values: CDR1 SNHLY, CDR2 FYNNEI. The CDR3 spans 13 residues. Here the CDR3 reads CASRLAASYEQYF. The CDR3 DNA is TGTGCCAGCAGGCTAGCCGCATCCTACGAGCAGTACTTC.

The rearrangement uses TRBV18 and TRBJ1-3; D might be TRBD1 (5 bases). Germline V gives CDR1 KGHSH, CDR2 LQKENI. Trimming cost V 2 bases and J 0 bases, with 14 bases left between them. The CDR3 totals 17 residues. The CDR3 bases are TGTGCCAGCTCACCAGAAAGCGGGGCCAGCTCTGGAAACACCATATATTTT. Its protein is CASSPESGASSGNTIYF.

The J gene is TRBJ1-6, the V gene TRBV5-1; 7 nucleotides agree with TRBD1. The CDR3 totals 16 residues. The germline V gene has CDR1 SGHRS and CDR2 YFSETQ. V lost 0 bases, J lost 6 bases, and 6 bases stayed unmatched. The chain's CDR3 is CASSLEGGFLNSPLHF. The CDR3 DNA follows: TGCGCCAGCAGCTTGGAAGGGGGCTTCCTTAATTCACCCCTCCACTTT.

This clone has just one count. V usage is TRBV5-8 and J usage is TRBJ1-6; D is possibly TRBD1 (6 bases). Germline loops: CDR1 SGHTS, CDR2 YDEGEE. The CDR3 totals 13 residues. V lost 4 bases, J lost 14 bases, and 16 bases lay in between. The chain's CDR3 is CASSETGTVTLHF. The CDR3 DNA reads TGTGCCAGCAGCGAAACAGGGACCGTCACCCTCCACTTT.

This clone was seen more than once but under ten times. The CDR3 sequence is CASSTTIAGGRHNEQFF. In DNA, the CDR3 is TGTGCCAGTAGTACAACGATAGCGGGGGGGAGGCACAATGAGCAGTTCTTC. This chain connects TRBV19 to TRBJ2-1; 11 nucleotides match TRBD2. V dropped 4 bases and J dropped 5; count of bases not matched to a gene: 10. This CDR3 contains 17 residues. The germline gives CDR1 LNHDA, CDR2 SQIVND (reference sequence).

The chain employs TRBV3-1 (or the pseudogene TRBV3-2) and TRBJ1-3; TRBD1 aligns across 9 bases. The CDR3 has 19 amino acids. Germline V gene lookup returns CDR1 LGHDT and CDR2 YNNKEL (reference sequence). Germline trimming cut 1 base from V and 0 bases from J; bases unmatched to any gene: 10. CDR3 sequence: CASSQGARDRAISGNTIYF. The DNA for the CDR3 is TGTGCCAGCAGCCAAGGTGCCCGGGACAGGGCTATCTCTGGAAACACCATATATTTT.

About this clone: Other DNA sequences from this sample encode an identical CDR3 as well. J is TRBJ1-5 and V is TRBV6-5; D gene uncertain. V lost 6 bases, J lost 2 bases, and 8 bases lay in between. The CDR3 extends over 13 amino acids. In germline, CDR1 is MNHEY, CDR2 SVGAGI. CDR3 sequence reads: CASRVSGNQPQHF. In nucleotides, the CDR3 is TGTGCCAGCAGGGTTAGTGGCAATCAGCCCCAGCATTTT.

A single count supports this clone. This chain links TRBV5-1 with TRBJ2-1; TRBD1 matches at 9 bases. Germline values: CDR1 SGHRS, CDR2 YFSETQ. Trimming removed 5 bases from V and 5 bases from J; junction bases left unmatched: 11. CDR3 length equals 16 residues. The DNA for the CDR3 is TGCGCCAGCAGACCGGGACAGGGTAGCGGACACAATGAGCAGTTCTTC. Protein: CASRPGQGSGHNEQFF.

CDR3 coding DNA: TGCGCCAGCAGCCAAGGGCGGGAGGGGGGCTACGAGCAGTACTTC. This codes for CASSQGREGGYEQYF. This chain joins TRBV4-1 and TRBJ2-7; 9 bases fit TRBD2. Looked up from germline, CDR1 is MGHRA and CDR2 is YSYEKL. Trimming took 1 base from V and 3 from J; bases not matched to a gene: 4. The CDR3 loop spans 15 amino acids.

CDR3 region: CASSPRARQGTDSPLHF. In nucleotides, the CDR3 is TGCGCCAGCAGCCCACGCGCCCGACAGGGGACCGATTCACCCCTCCACTTT. The rearrangement links TRBV23-1 to TRBJ1-6; 8 bases line up with TRBD1. TRBV23-1 is known as an ORF, though its function is uncertain. This CDR3 spans 17 amino acids. Trimming removed 6 bases from V and 8 bases from J; junction bases left unmatched: 15.

This clone occurred once. The V gene is TRBV29-1, the J gene TRBJ2-5; D is unclear. V dropped 7 bases and J dropped 1 base, with 7 bases sitting between them. CDR1 SQVTM and CDR2 ANQGSEA come from the germline V gene. The CDR3 spans 11 residues. CDR3 protein: CSAGLQETQYF. The CDR3 DNA reads as TGCAGCGCGGGCCTCCAAGAGACCCAGTACTTC.

CDR3 residues: CASSYAGGGYGYTF. The CDR3 DNA sequence: TGTGCCAGCAGTTACGCAGGGGGCGGCTATGGCTACACCTTC. This sequence joins TRBV6-5 and TRBJ1-2, with 8 bases lining up with TRBD1. J lost 4 bases, V lost 2 bases, and 3 bases had no gene match. Germline loops: CDR1 MNHEY, CDR2 SVGAGI. CDR3 length: 14 amino acids.

This clone was detected once. The chain uses TRBV12-5 and TRBJ1-5, with TRBD1 identical over 9 bases. With V trimmed by 7 bases and J by 0 bases, 4 bases remained unmatched. CDR1 LGHNT and CDR2 FRNRAP come from the germline V gene. The CDR3 has 15 amino acids. CDR3 bases: TGTGCTAGTGCCTTACAGGGGGCTAGCAATCAGCCCCAGCATTTT. It specifies CASALQGASNQPQHF.

The genes are TRBV5-4 and TRBJ2-3; D is uncertain. V shed 0 bases and J shed 6 bases, with 14 bases lying between them. The CDR3 contains 15 residues. Per the germline V gene, CDR1 is SGHNT and CDR2 is YYREEE (reference sequence). The CDR3: CASSLVSQVGDTQYF. The DNA of the CDR3 is TGTGCCAGCAGCTTGGTCTCGCAGGTTGGGGATACGCAGTATTTT.

This chain connects TRBV24-1 to TRBJ1-2; 7 nucleotides match TRBD1. Per germline, CDR1 KGHDR and CDR2 SFDVKD. The ends lost 5 bases at V and 6 bases at J; junction bases unmatched: 2. The CDR3 consists of 12 residues. The CDR3 nucleotides read TGTGCCACCAGTGGCAGGGGGGATGGCTACACCTTC. This translates into CATSGRGDGYTF.

This clone has more than one count but fewer than ten. The genes are TRBV7-2 and TRBJ1-1, with TRBD1 matching over 11 bases. Germline assignment: CDR1 SGHTA and CDR2 FQGNSA. The CDR3 sequence is 16 residues long. J gave up 4 bases and V 6 bases, and 10 bases lay outside the gene matches. CDR3 loop: CASSRPGQGDGTEAFF. The CDR3 DNA reads as TGTGCCAGCAGTCGCCCGGGACAGGGGGATGGCACTGAAGCTTTCTTT. The full variable domain, in which reference TRBV7-2 and TRBJ1-1 provide the parts outside the CDR3, is GAGVSQSPSNKVTEKGKDVELRCDPISGHTALYWYRQSLGQGLEFLIYFQGNSAPDKSGLPSDRFSAERTGGSVSTLTIQRTQQEDSAVYLCASSRPGQGDGTEAFFGQGTRLTVV.

The rearrangement joins TRBV19 to TRBJ1-1, with D maybe TRBD1 (5 bases). The CDR3 is 13 amino acids. The V end was cut by 7 bases, the J end by 6 bases, with 15 bases between. The germline V gene encodes CDR1 LNHDA and CDR2 SQIVND (reference sequence). The CDR3 spells CASTRGEVPEAFF. CDR3 bases: TGTGCCAGTACCCGGGGGGAGGTCCCTGAAGCTTTCTTT.

V gene TRBV11-3 combines with J gene TRBJ2-1; no reliable D call. CDR3 length equals 15 residues. CDR1 and CDR2 (germline): SGHNT, YENEEA. V was trimmed by 0 bases and J by 0 bases, leaving 6 bases between them. CDR3 loop: CASSLDGYSYNEQFF. The CDR3 DNA reads TGTGCCAGCAGCTTAGACGGTTACTCCTACAATGAGCAGTTCTTC.

This chain uses TRBV10-2 with TRBJ2-5, with TRBD1 matching over 10 bases. There are 13 residues in the CDR3. Germline assignment: CDR1 WSHSY and CDR2 SAAADI. Trimming cost V 8 bases and J 4 bases; bases outside gene matches: 4. CDR3 coding DNA: TGCGCCAGCTGGGACAGGGGCGGAGAGACCCAGTACTTC. This codes for CASWDRGGETQYF.

The V and J genes are TRBV7-2 and TRBJ1-2; D might be TRBD1 (6 bases). Germline CDR1 is SGHTA and CDR2 is FQGNSA. V was cut by 9 bases and J by 6 bases, with 20 bases left in between. CDR3 length: 14 amino acids. The CDR3 spells CASWRAGARNGYTF. CDR3 coding DNA: TGTGCCAGTTGGCGAGCGGGGGCCAGGAATGGCTACACCTTC.

The chain combines TRBV19 with TRBJ1-3; possible D gene TRBD1, 5 bases. V was pared by 6 bases and J by 0 bases, with 9 bases between. The V gene's germline CDR1 is LNHDA and CDR2 SQIVND (reference sequence). The CDR3 has 14 residues. The CDR3 loop reads CASRRDSSGNTIYF. As DNA, the CDR3 is TGTGCCAGTAGACGGGACTCCTCTGGAAACACCATATATTTT.

The chain carries TRBV7-8 and TRBJ1-5; D remains ambiguous. The CDR3 contains 15 residues. Trimming took off 3 bases at V and 2 bases at J, with 11 bases between the two ends. The V gene's germline CDR1 is SGHVS and CDR2 FQNEAQ. CDR3 amino acids: CASSFREVGNQPQHF. The CDR3 bases are TGTGCCAGCAGCTTTCGGGAGGTCGGCAATCAGCCCCAGCATTTT.

This clone has a handful of counts. The chain is built from TRBV14 and TRBJ2-3; 7 bases are shared with TRBD1. CDR1 is SGHDN, CDR2 FVKESK, per germline. CDR3 length: 15 residues. The junction had 5 bases not matched to a gene; V was cut back by 1 base and J by 4 bases. The DNA for the CDR3 is TGTGCCAGCAGCCAAGTTCTAGGGGGCCCAGATACGCAGTATTTT. Translation gives CASSQVLGGPDTQYF.

This rearrangement joins TRBV5-1 to TRBJ2-3, with a tentative D call TRBD2 (5 bases). V lost 0 bases, J lost 0 bases, and 8 bases lay in between. From germline, CDR1 is SGHRS and CDR2 YFSETQ. This CDR3 has 15 amino acids. CDR3 protein: CASSLGLISTDTQYF. CDR3 sequence (DNA): TGCGCCAGCAGCTTGGGACTAATAAGCACAGATACGCAGTATTTT.